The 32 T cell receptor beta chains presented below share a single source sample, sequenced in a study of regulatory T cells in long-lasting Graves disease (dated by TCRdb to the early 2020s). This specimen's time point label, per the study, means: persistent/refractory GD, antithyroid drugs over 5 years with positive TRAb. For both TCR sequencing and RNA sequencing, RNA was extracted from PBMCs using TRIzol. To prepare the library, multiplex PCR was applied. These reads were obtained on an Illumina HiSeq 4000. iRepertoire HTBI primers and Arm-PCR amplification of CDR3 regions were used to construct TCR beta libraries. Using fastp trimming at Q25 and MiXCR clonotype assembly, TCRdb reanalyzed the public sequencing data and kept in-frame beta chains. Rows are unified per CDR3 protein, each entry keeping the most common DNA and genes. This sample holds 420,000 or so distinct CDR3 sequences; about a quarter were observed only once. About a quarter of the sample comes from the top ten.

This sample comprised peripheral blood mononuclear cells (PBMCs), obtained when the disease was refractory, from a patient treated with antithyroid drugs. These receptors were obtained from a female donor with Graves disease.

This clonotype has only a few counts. This CDR3 is CAWSVQWAGANVLTF. The CDR3 DNA follows: TGTGCCTGGAGTGTACAGTGGGCTGGGGCCAACGTCCTGACTTTC. This sequence joins TRBV30 and TRBJ2-6; D is ambiguous. With 0 bases removed from V and 2 bases from J, the gap between germline ends came to 8 bases. CDR3 length: 15 residues. Germline CDR1 and CDR2: GTSNPN and SVGIG (reference sequence). Filled out from reference TRBV30 and TRBJ2-6, the complete variable domain reads SQTIHQWPATLVQPVGSPLSLECTVEGTSNPNLYWYRQAAGRGLQLLFYSVGIGQISSEVPQNLSASRPQDRQFILSSKKLLLSDSGFYLCAWSVQWAGANVLTFGAGSRLTVL.

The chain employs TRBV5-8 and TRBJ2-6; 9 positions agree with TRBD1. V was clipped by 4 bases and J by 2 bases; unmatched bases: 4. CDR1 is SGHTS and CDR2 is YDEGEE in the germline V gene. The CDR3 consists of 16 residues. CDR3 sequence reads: CASSPDRGTGANVLTF. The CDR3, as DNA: TGTGCCAGCAGCCCGGACAGGGGTACTGGGGCCAACGTCCTGACTTTC. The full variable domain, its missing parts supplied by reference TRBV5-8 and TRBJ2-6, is EAGVTQSPTHLIKTRGQQATLRCSPISGHTSVYWYQQALGLGLQFLLWYDEGEERNRGNFPPRFSGRQFPNYSSELNVNALELEDSALYLCASSPDRGTGANVLTFGAGSRLTVL.

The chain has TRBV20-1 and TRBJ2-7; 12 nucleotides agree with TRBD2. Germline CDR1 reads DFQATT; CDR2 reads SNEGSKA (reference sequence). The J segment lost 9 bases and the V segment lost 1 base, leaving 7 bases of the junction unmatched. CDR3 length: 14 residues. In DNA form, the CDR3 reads TGCAGTGCTAGAGGGACTAGCGGGACTCTCGGGCAGTACTTC. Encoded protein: CSARGTSGTLGQYF.

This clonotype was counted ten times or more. CDR3 amino acids: CAWSSGGNEQFF. CDR3 DNA sequence: TGTGCCTGGAGTAGCGGGGGCAATGAGCAGTTCTTC. V and J are TRBV30 and TRBJ2-1, with 8 bases aligning to TRBD2. The CDR3 has 12 residues. The germline V gene has CDR1 GTSNPN and CDR2 SVGIG (reference sequence). Unmatched junction bases numbered 0, after V lost 2 bases and J lost 6 bases. The whole variable domain, filled in from reference TRBV30 and TRBJ2-1, reads SQTIHQWPATLVQPVGSPLSLECTVEGTSNPNLYWYRQAAGRGLQLLFYSVGIGQISSEVPQNLSASRPQDRQFILSSKKLLLSDSGFYLCAWSSGGNEQFFGPGTRLTVL.

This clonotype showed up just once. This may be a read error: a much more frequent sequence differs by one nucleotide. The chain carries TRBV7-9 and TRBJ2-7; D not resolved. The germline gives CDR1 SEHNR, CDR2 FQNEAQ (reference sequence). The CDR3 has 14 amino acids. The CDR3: CAGSTLGFNYEQYF. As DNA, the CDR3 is TGTGCCGGCAGCACCCTCGGGTTCAACTACGAGCAGTACTTC.

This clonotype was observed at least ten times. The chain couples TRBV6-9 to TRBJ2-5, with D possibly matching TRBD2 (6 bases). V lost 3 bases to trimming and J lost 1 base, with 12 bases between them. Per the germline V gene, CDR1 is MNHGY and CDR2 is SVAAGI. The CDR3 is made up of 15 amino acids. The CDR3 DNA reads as TGTGCCAGCAGTTACATGGGGGGATCCCAAGAGACCCAGTACTTC. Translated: CASSYMGGSQETQYF.

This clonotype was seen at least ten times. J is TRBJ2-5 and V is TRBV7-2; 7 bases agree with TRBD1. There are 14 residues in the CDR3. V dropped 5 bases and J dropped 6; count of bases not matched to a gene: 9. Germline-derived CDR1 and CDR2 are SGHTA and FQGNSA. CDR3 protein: CASSPYPTGQTQYF. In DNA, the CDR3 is TGTGCCAGCAGCCCATACCCGACAGGGCAGACCCAGTACTTC.

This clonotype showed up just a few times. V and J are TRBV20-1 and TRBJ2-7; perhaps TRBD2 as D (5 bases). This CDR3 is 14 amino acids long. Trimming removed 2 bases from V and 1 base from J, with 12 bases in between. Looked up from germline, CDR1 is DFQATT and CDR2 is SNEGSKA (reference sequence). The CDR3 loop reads CSARRDYQSYEQYF. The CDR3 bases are TGCAGTGCTAGACGCGACTACCAATCCTACGAGCAGTACTTC.

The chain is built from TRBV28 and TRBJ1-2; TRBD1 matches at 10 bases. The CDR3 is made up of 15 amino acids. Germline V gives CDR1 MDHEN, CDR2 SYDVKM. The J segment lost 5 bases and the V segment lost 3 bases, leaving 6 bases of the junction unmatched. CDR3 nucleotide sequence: TGTGCCAGCAGTTTGGGGACAGGGGTGATATATGGCTACACCTTC. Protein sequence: CASSLGTGVIYGYTF.

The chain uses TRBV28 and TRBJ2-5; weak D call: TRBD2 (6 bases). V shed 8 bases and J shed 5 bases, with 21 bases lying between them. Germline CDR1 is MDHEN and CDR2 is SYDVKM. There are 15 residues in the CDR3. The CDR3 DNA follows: TGTGCCAGCTTCCCGGGGGATACCTCCGGGGAGACCCAGTACTTC. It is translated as CASFPGDTSGETQYF.

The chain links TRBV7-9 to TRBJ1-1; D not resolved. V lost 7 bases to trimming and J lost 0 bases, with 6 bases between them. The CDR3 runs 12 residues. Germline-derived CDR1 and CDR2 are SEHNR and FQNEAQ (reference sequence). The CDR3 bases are TGTGCCAGCAAGACCCTGAACACTGAAGCTTTCTTT. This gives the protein CASKTLNTEAFF.

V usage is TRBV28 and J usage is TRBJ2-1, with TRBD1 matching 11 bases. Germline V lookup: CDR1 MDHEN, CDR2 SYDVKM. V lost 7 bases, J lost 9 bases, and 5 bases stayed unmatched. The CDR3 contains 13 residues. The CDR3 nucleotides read TGTGCCAGCATGGACAGGGGGCATAGTGAGCAGTTCTTC. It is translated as CASMDRGHSEQFF.

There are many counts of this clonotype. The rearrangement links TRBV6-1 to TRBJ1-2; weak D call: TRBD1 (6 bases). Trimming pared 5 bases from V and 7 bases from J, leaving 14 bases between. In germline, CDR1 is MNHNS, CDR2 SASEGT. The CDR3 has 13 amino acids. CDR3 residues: CASSRSGAGGYTF. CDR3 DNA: TGTGCCAGCAGTCGTTCGGGGGCGGGTGGCTACACCTTC.

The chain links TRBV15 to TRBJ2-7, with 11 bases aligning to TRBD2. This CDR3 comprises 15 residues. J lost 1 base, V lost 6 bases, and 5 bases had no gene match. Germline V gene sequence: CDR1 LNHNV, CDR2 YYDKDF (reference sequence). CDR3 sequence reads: CATRLAGERSYEQYF. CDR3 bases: TGTGCCACCAGACTAGCGGGAGAACGTTCCTACGAGCAGTACTTC.

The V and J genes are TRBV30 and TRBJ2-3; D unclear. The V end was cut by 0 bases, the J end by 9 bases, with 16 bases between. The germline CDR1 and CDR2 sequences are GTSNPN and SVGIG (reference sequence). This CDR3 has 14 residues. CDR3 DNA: TGTGCCTGGAGTGTTCCCTCCCCTCAGTTGACGCAGTATTTT. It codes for CAWSVPSPQLTQYF. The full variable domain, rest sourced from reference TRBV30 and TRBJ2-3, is SQTIHQWPATLVQPVGSPLSLECTVEGTSNPNLYWYRQAAGRGLQLLFYSVGIGQISSEVPQNLSASRPQDRQFILSSKKLLLSDSGFYLCAWSVPSPQLTQYFGPGTRLTVL.

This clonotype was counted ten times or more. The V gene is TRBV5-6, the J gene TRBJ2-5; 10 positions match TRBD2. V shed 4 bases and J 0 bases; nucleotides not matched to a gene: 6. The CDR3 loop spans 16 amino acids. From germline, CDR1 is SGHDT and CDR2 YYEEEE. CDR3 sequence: CASSTPTSGYQETQYF. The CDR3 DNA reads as TGTGCCAGCAGCACCCCGACTAGCGGGTACCAAGAGACCCAGTACTTC.

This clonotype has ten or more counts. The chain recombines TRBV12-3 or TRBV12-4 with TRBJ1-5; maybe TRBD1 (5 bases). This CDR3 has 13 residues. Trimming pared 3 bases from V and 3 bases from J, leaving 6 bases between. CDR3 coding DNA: TGTGCCAGCAGTTTGGACAACAATCAGCCCCAGCATTTT. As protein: CASSLDNNQPQHF.

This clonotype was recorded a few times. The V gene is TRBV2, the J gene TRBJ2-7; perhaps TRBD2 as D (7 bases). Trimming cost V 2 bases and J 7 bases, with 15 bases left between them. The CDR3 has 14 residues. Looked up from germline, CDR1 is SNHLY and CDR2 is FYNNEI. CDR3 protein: CASSERGAILEQYF. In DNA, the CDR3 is TGTGCCAGCAGTGAACGGGGGGCGATTCTAGAGCAGTACTTC.

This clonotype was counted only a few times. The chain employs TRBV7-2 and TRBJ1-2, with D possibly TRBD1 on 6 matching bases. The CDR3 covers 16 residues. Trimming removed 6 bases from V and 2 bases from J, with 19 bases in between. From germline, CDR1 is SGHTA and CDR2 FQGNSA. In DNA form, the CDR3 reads TGTGCCAGCAGGGGGGCAGGACCCTCGGTAAACTATGGCTACACCTTC. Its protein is CASRGAGPSVNYGYTF.

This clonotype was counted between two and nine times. CDR3 protein: CASSGGTSGIEETQYF. The DNA for the CDR3 is TGTGCCAGCAGTGGGGGGACTAGCGGAATAGAAGAGACCCAGTACTTC. The chain recombines TRBV25-1 with TRBJ2-5; 11 positions match TRBD2. Germline V CDR1 and CDR2: MGHDK, SYGVNS. V trimming: 4 bases; J trimming: 3 bases; junction bases outside the gene matches: 7. CDR3 length: 16 amino acids.

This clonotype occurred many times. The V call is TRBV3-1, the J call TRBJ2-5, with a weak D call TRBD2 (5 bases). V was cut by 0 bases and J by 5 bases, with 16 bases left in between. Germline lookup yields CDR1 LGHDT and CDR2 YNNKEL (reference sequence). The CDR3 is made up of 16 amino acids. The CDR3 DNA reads TGTGCCAGCAGCCAAGAATGGCGGCGGAGGCAGGAGACCCAGTACTTC. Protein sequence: CASSQEWRRRQETQYF.

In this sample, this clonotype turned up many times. The CDR3, as DNA: TGTGCCAGCACGGCAGAAAACACTGAAGCTTTCTTT. Translation gives CASTAENTEAFF. The chain combines TRBV2 with TRBJ1-1; unclear D gene. This CDR3 has 12 residues. Germline CDR1 SNHLY, CDR2 FYNNEI. V lost 7 bases to trimming and J lost 2 bases, with 8 bases between them.

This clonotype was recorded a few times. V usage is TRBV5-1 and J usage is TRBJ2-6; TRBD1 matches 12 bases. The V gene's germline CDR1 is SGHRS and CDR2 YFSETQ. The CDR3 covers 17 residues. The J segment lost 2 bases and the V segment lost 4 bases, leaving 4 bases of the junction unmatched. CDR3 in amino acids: CASSRGQGATGANVLTF. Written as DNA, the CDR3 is TGCGCCAGCAGCCGGGGACAGGGGGCTACTGGGGCCAACGTCCTGACTTTC.

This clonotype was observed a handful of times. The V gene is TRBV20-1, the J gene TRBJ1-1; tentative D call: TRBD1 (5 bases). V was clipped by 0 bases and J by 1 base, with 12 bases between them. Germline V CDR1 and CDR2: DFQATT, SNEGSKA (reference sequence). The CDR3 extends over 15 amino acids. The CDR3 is CSARDSQGWNTEAFF. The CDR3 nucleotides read TGCAGTGCTAGAGATAGTCAGGGATGGAACACTGAAGCTTTCTTT.

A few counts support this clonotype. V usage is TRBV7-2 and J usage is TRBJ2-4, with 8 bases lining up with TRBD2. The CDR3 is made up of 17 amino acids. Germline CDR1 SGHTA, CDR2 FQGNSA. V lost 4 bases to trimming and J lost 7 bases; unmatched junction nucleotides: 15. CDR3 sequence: CASSYTGTSSGGNIQYF. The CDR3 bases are TGTGCCAGCAGCTACACCGGGACTAGTTCCGGAGGGAACATTCAGTACTTC.

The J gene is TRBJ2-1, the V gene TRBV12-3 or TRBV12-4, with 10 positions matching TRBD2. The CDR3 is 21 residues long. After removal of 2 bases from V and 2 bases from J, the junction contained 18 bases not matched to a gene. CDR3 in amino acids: CASSLRGSWSSGREPYNEQFF. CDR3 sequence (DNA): TGTGCCAGCAGTTTAAGGGGCTCTTGGTCCAGCGGGAGGGAGCCCTACAATGAGCAGTTCTTC.

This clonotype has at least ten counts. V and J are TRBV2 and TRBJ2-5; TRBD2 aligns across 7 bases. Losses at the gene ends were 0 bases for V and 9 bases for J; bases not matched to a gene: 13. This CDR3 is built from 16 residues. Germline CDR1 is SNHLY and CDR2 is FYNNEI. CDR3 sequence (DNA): TGTGCCAGCAGTGAAGCGGGGGGGGGGAGCCAGTCGTCCCAGTACTTC. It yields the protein CASSEAGGGSQSSQYF.

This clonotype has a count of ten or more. The CDR3 nucleotides read TGTGCCTGGGAACAGGGGAATAACTATGGCTACACCTTC. It codes for CAWEQGNNYGYTF. The rearrangement uses TRBV30 and TRBJ1-2; 7 nucleotides line up with TRBD1. The CDR3 runs 13 residues. Germline V lookup: CDR1 GTSNPN, CDR2 SVGIG (reference sequence). V dropped 5 bases and J dropped 1; count of bases not matched to a gene: 4.

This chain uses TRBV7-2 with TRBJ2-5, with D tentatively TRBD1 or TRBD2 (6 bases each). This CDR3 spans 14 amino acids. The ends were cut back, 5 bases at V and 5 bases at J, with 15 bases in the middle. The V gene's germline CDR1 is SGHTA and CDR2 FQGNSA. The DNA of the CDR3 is TGTGCCAGCAGCCCGGAGGGGGGCGTGGAGACCCAGTACTTC. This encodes CASSPEGGVETQYF.

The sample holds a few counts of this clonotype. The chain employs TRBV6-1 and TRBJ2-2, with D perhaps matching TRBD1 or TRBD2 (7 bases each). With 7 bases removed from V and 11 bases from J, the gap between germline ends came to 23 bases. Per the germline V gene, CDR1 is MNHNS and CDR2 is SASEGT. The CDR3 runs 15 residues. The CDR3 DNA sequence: TGTGCCAGCATCACTATTCAGGGGGGGTTGGGAGAGCTGTTTTTT. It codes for CASITIQGGLGELFF.

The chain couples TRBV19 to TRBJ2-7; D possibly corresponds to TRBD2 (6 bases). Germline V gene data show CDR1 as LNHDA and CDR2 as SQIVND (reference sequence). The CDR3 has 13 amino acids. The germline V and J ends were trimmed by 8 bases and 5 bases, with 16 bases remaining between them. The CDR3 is CASRDPGVHEQYF. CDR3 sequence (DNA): TGTGCCAGTCGCGACCCGGGAGTCCACGAGCAGTACTTC.

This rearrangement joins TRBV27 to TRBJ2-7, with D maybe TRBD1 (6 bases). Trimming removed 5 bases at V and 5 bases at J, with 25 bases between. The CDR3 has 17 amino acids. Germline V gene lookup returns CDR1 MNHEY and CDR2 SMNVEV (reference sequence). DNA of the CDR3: TGTGCCAGCAGTCGACGGTCAGGGACACCTCTTTTGGACGAGCAGTACTTC. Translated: CASSRRSGTPLLDEQYF.